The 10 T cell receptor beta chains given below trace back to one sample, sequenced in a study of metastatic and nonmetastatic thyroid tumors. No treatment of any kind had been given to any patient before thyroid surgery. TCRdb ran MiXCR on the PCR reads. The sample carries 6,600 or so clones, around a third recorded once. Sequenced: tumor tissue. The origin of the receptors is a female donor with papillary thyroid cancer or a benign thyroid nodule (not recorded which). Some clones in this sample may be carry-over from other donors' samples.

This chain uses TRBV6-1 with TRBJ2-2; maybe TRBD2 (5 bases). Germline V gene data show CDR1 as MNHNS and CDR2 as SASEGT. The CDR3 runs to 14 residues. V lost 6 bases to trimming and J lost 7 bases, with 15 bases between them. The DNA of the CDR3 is TGTGCCAGCAGACCCGCAGTCGGGATCGGGGAGCTGTTTTTT. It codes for CASRPAVGIGELFF.

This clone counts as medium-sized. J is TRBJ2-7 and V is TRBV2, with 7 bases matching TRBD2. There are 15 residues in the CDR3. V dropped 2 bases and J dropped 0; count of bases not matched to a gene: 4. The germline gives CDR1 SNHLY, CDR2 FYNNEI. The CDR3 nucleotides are TGTGCCAGCAGTGAACTCGCGGGAGCCTCCTACGAGCAGTACTTC. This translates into CASSELAGASYEQYF.

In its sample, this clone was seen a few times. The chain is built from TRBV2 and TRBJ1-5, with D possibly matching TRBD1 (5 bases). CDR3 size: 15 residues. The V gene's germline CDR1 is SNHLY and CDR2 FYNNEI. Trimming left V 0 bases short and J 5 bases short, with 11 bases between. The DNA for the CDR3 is TGTGCCAGCAGTGAAGCTTGGAGGGGCGATCAGCCCCAGCATTTT. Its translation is CASSEAWRGDQPQHF.

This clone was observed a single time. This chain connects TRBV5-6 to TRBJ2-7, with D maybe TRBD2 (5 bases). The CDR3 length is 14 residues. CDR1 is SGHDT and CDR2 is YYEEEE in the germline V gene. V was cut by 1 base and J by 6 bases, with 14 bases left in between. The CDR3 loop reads CASSLFRGGSEQYF. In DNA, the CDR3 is TGTGCCAGCAGCTTGTTCCGGGGTGGGAGCGAGCAGTACTTC.

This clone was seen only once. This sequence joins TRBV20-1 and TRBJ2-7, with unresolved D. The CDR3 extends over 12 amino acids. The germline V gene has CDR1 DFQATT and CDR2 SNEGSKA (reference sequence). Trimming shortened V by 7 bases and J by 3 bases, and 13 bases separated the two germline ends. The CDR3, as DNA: TGCAGTGGTACATCCCCCCACTACGAGCAGTACTTC. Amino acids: CSGTSPHYEQYF.

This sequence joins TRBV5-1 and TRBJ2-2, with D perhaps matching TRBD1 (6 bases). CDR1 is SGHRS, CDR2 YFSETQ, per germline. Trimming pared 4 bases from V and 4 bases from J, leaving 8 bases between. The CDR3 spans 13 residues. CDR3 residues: CASSLGGTGELFF. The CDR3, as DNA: TGCGCCAGCAGCCTAGGGGGCACCGGGGAGCTGTTTTTT. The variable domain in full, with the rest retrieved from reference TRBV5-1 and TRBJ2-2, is KAGVTQTPRYLIKTRGQQVTLSCSPISGHRSVSWYQQTPGQGLQFLFEYFSETQRNKGNFPGRFSGRQFSNSRSEMNVSTLELGDSALYLCASSLGGTGELFFGEGSRLTVL.

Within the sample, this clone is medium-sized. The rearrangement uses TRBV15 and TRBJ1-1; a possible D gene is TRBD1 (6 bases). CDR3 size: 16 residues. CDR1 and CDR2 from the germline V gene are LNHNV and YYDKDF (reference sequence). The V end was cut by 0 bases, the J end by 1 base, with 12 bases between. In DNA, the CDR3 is TGTGCCACCAGCAGAGATGTGGGGGCCCAGAACACTGAAGCTTTCTTT. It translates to CATSRDVGAQNTEAFF.

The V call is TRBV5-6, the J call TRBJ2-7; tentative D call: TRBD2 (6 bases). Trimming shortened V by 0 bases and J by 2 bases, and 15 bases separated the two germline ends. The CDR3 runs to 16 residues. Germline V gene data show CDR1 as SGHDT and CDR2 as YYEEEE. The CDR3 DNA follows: TGTGCCAGCAGCTTGGATCTGGGAGGAATCGCCTACGAGCAGTACTTC. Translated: CASSLDLGGIAYEQYF.

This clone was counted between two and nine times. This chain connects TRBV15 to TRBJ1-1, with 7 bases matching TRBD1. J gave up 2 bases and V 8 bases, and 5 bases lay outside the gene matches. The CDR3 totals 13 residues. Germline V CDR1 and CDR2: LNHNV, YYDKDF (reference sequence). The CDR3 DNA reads TGTGCCACCCAAGACAGGGCCAACACTGAAGCTTTCTTT. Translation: CATQDRANTEAFF. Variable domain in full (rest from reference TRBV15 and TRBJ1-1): DAMVIQNPRYQVTQFGKPVTLSCSQTLNHNVMYWYQQKSSQAPKLLFHYYDKDFNNEADTPDNFQSRRPNTSFCFLDIRSPGLGDTAMYLCATQDRANTEAFFGQGTRLTVV.

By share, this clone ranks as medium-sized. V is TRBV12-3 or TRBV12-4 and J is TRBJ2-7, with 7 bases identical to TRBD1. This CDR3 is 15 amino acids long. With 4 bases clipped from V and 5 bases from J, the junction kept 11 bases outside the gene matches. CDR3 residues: CASSSGQSRADEQYF. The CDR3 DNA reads TGTGCCAGCAGTTCGGGACAGTCCAGAGCCGACGAGCAGTACTTC.